These 19 T cell receptor beta chains came from one sample sequenced in a study of blood T cells in healthy people across ages. A second PCR of roughly 7 to 11 cycles used a sample-barcoded 5' primer and a J-beta primer mix. TCRdb re-called the 5' RACE reads through MiXCR, storing one row per CDR3 protein. Of roughly 680,000 distinct CDR3 sequences in the sample, around 48% are singletons; the top ten hold 30% to 35%. Sequencing used blood. Every receptor here comes from a woman aged 60 to 75 in good health.

This clonotype showed up just a few times. This chain uses TRBV6-5 with TRBJ2-3; 11 nucleotides line up with TRBD2. CDR1 and CDR2 (germline): MNHEY, SVGAGI. Trimming removed 5 bases from V and 1 base from J; junction bases left unmatched: 5. This CDR3 has 16 residues. CDR3 bases: TGTGCCAGCAGTCCCGGGACTAGCGGAGGCACAGATACGCAGTATTTT. Amino acids: CASSPGTSGGTDTQYF.

The chain joins TRBV20-1 to TRBJ1-6, with D possibly TRBD1 on 5 matching bases. Between the trimmed V and J ends, which lost 3 bases and 7 bases, there was a span of 10 bases. Germline loops: CDR1 DFQATT, CDR2 SNEGSKA (reference sequence). CDR3 length equals 13 residues. CDR3 region: CSASRERNSPLHF. As DNA, the CDR3 is TGCAGTGCTAGCAGGGAGCGAAATTCACCCCTCCACTTT.

This chain uses TRBV28 with TRBJ2-5; 9 bases match TRBD2. Germline trimming cut 7 bases from V and 1 base from J; bases unmatched to any gene: 10. The CDR3 covers 16 residues. Germline assignment: CDR1 MDHEN and CDR2 SYDVKM. DNA for the CDR3: TGTGCCAGCAAGGAGGAGAGCGGGAGGCCCCAAGAGACCCAGTACTTC. Translated, it gives CASKEESGRPQETQYF.

The chain joins TRBV28 to TRBJ1-2; 9 bases are a match to TRBD1. Per the germline V gene, CDR1 is MDHEN and CDR2 is SYDVKM. V trimming: 8 bases; J trimming: 4 bases; junction bases outside the gene matches: 5. The length of the CDR3 is 13 residues. The CDR3 DNA reads as TGTGCCAGCGGGACAGGGCTAGGCTATGGCTACACCTTC. This translates into CASGTGLGYGYTF.

The chain is built from TRBV28 and TRBJ1-1, with D possibly being TRBD1 (6 bases). Germline assignment: CDR1 MDHEN and CDR2 SYDVKM. The V end lost 7 bases, the J end lost 5 bases, and 20 bases lay between the germline ends. The CDR3 sequence is 15 residues long. In DNA form, the CDR3 reads TGTGCCAGCACCCTTTGGGACATAGGAAGGACTGAAGCTTTCTTT. Translated: CASTLWDIGRTEAFF.

V usage is TRBV14 and J usage is TRBJ1-2; no clear D gene. The V and J ends lost 4 bases and 10 bases respectively, with 28 bases between them. This CDR3 spans 17 amino acids. Per germline, CDR1 SGHDN and CDR2 FVKESK. CDR3 DNA: TGTGCCAGCAGCCTCAATCCGGACCGAGTAATCTTAGGATCCTACACCTTC. Translation: CASSLNPDRVILGSYTF.

This chain links TRBV4-2 with TRBJ1-1, with D unclear. Per the germline V gene, CDR1 is LGHNA and CDR2 is YNFKEQ. V was shortened by 0 bases and J by 0 bases, with 5 bases between the two germline ends. The CDR3 has 14 residues. The CDR3 is CASSQEDLNTEAFF. In nucleotides, the CDR3 is TGTGCCAGCAGCCAAGAAGACCTGAACACTGAAGCTTTCTTT.

This chain links TRBV20-1 with TRBJ2-3; tentative D call: TRBD2 (5 bases). The length of the CDR3 is 12 residues. V lost 6 bases to trimming and J lost 6 bases, with 13 bases between them. Germline loops: CDR1 DFQATT, CDR2 SNEGSKA (reference sequence). The CDR3 loop is CSALPGMDTQYF. In DNA, the CDR3 is TGCAGTGCCCTGCCCGGGATGGATACGCAGTATTTT.

In regard to this clonotype: This clone may be a read error of a much larger clone one base away. The V and J genes are TRBV12-3 or TRBV12-4 and TRBJ2-3; D gene ambiguous. The CDR3 runs 12 residues. Between the trimmed V and J ends, which lost 6 bases and 2 bases, there was a span of 6 bases. The CDR3, as DNA: TGTGCCAGCAGATTAAACACAGATACGCAGTATTTT. This translates into CASRLNTDTQYF.

This clonotype was seen only a few times. V is TRBV4-2 and J is TRBJ2-7; D gene ambiguous. Germline V gives CDR1 LGHNA, CDR2 YNFKEQ. The length of the CDR3 is 14 residues. V gave up 4 bases and J gave up 2 bases, with 12 bases separating them. CDR3 in amino acids: CASSPLRGPYEQYF. For the CDR3, the DNA is TGTGCCAGCAGCCCCTTACGCGGCCCCTACGAGCAGTACTTC.

This clonotype appeared a few times. The chain uses TRBV5-6 and TRBJ2-3; 7 bases match TRBD2. Trimming at V came to 7 bases and at J to 7 bases, leaving 12 bases not matched to a gene. CDR1 and CDR2 from the germline V gene are SGHDT and YYEEEE. CDR3 length: 14 amino acids. CDR3 nucleotide sequence: TGTGCCAGCTCGGGGGGAGCCTTAGGGAATACGCAGTATTTT. Residues: CASSGGALGNTQYF.

There are many counts of this clonotype. This sequence joins TRBV7-9 and TRBJ1-2; 7 bases are a match to TRBD1. The J segment lost 13 bases and the V segment lost 7 bases, leaving 15 bases of the junction unmatched. The length of the CDR3 is 13 residues. The germline CDR1 and CDR2 sequences are SEHNR and FQNEAQ (reference sequence). CDR3 in DNA: TGTGCCAGCAACGACAGGGTCTATGAGGAGGGCACCTTC. Translating it yields CASNDRVYEEGTF.

This clonotype was counted only a few times. The chain employs TRBV7-3 and TRBJ1-1, with 8 positions matching TRBD1. Trimming at V came to 5 bases and at J to 11 bases, leaving 10 bases not matched to a gene. Germline values: CDR1 SGHTA, CDR2 FQGTGA. This CDR3 is built from 13 residues. The CDR3 region has the DNA TGTGCCAGCAGCGAAGGACAGGGCCTCAGGGCTTTCTTT. Translated: CASSEGQGLRAFF.

The chain carries TRBV7-2 and TRBJ2-7; D is perhaps TRBD1 (6 bases). Germline V lookup: CDR1 SGHTA, CDR2 FQGNSA. V dropped 6 bases and J dropped 1 base, with 13 bases sitting between them. This CDR3 spans 14 amino acids. CDR3: CASRPYRDSYEQYF. In DNA form, the CDR3 reads TGTGCCAGCAGGCCTTACAGGGATTCCTACGAGCAGTACTTC.

This clonotype was seen a few times. This chain connects TRBV5-6 to TRBJ2-5; TRBD1 agrees at 7 bases. This CDR3 spans 14 amino acids. The junction had 8 bases not matched to a gene; V was cut back by 4 bases and J by 5 bases. Germline CDR1 is SGHDT and CDR2 is YYEEEE. This chain's CDR3 is CASSAGQAGETQYF. The CDR3 region has the DNA TGTGCCAGCAGCGCAGGACAGGCGGGCGAGACCCAGTACTTC.

This chain uses TRBV20-1 with TRBJ2-3; possible D gene TRBD2, 6 bases. CDR3 length: 17 amino acids. The V end lost 0 bases, the J end lost 7 bases, and 23 bases lay between the germline ends. Per germline, CDR1 DFQATT and CDR2 SNEGSKA (reference sequence). The CDR3 DNA sequence: TGCAGTGCTAGAGATCAGTCGGGCGGGACCCGCTACAATACGCAGTATTTT. Translated, it gives CSARDQSGGTRYNTQYF.

CDR3 coding DNA: TGTGCCAGCACGGGGGGCAAGTACGAGCAGTACTTC. This translates into CASTGGKYEQYF. The genes are TRBV28 and TRBJ2-7; D perhaps matches TRBD2 (7 bases). This CDR3 comprises 12 residues. Germline V gene data show CDR1 as MDHEN and CDR2 as SYDVKM. V was clipped by 7 bases and J by 4 bases, with 11 bases between them.

This clonotype was counted a few times. J is TRBJ2-7 and V is TRBV7-2; D may be TRBD2 (6 bases). Germline lookup yields CDR1 SGHTA and CDR2 FQGNSA. Trimming removed 5 bases from V and 2 bases from J, with 16 bases in between. The CDR3 length is 15 residues. The CDR3 region has the DNA TGTGCCAGCAGCCCTTGGGGGGAGGCCACCTACGAGCAGTACTTC. Protein sequence: CASSPWGEATYEQYF.

Remarks on this clonotype: An end of the junction differs from the germline gene, which may be a read error. This chain connects TRBV10-3 to TRBJ2-4, with D uncertain. The J call could be wrong; TRBJ2-7 is a better fit for the DNA end. Germline lookup yields CDR1 ENHRY and CDR2 SYGVKD. The CDR3 extends over 12 amino acids. The CDR3 loop is CAIGESRYEQYF. CDR3 DNA sequence: TGTGCCATCGGTGAGTCGAGGTACGAGCAGTACTTC.